Listed below are T cell receptor beta chains from one sample, sequenced in a study of breast tumors, draining lymph nodes, adjacent tissues. One entry per CDR3 protein, called by TCRdb with MiXCR from the multiplex PCR reads. This table has around 120,000 distinct CDR3 sequences, just under 20% appearing once. Sequenced sample: axillary lymph node tissue. The origin of the receptors is a female donor with breast cancer. Some clones in this sample may be carry-over from other donors' samples. CDR3s include the opening cysteine and the closing phenylalanine or tryptophan. The D gene is left open where the match is weak. Size tells how often a clone was seen (once, few, many) or the class of an expanded clone, and some rows leave it out.

many	TRBV5-6	-	TRBJ2-1	TGTGCCAGCAGCTCTCTTTGGGAGCAGTTCTTC	CASSSLWEQFF
many	TRBV19	TRBD2	TRBJ2-1	TGTGCCAGTAGTGACGGGGGGGCATCCTACAATGAGCAGTTCTTC	CASSDGGASYNEQFF
many	TRBV20-1	-	TRBJ2-7	TGCAGTGCTAGAGCGGGGTACGAGCAGTACTTC	CSARAGYEQYF
-	TRBV30	-	TRBJ2-2	TGTGCCTCGGAAGGGACCGGGGAGCTGTTTTTT	CASEGTGELFF
-	TRBV6-5	-	TRBJ2-1	TGTGCCAGCAGCACTAGCTTCACTGAGCAGTTCTTC	CASSTSFTEQFF
once	TRBV10-2	TRBD1	TRBJ2-3	TGCGCCGGCAGCCTGACAGGGAAGGGCGATACGCGGTATTTT	CAGSLTGKGDTRYF
many	TRBV14	-	TRBJ1-5	TGTGCCAGCAGCCAAGCGGGTGATCAGCCCCAGCATTTT	CASSQAGDQPQHF
-	TRBV15	TRBD1	TRBJ1-1	TGTGCCACCAGCAGTCGGGACAGGGGGCTGCGGACTGAAGCTTTCTTT	CATSSRDRGLRTEAFF
many	TRBV5-1	-	TRBJ2-3	TGCGCCAGCAGCTTGGACCCATTAGGCACAGATACGCAGTATTTT	CASSLDPLGTDTQYF
few	TRBV14	TRBD2	TRBJ2-2	TGTGCCAGCAGCCAAGAAAGGGGGCTAGCGGGGGCCACCGGGGAGCTGTTTTTT	CASSQERGLAGATGELFF
many	TRBV11-2	-	TRBJ1-3	TGTGCCAGCAGCTTAGCATTTTACCAGGGAGTCCGGACTGGAAACACCATATATTTT	CASSLAFYQGVRTGNTIYF
many	TRBV19	-	TRBJ1-5	TGTGCCAGTACCGAAGGCCGGACGGCAATCAATCAGCCCCAGCATTTT	CASTEGRTAINQPQHF
many	TRBV3-1	-	TRBJ2-5	TGTGCCAGCAGCCACGGGGGAGAGACCCAGTACTTC	CASSHGGETQYF
few	TRBV28	-	TRBJ2-7	TGTGCCAGCAGACCGGGACGGATTGCCTACGAGCAGTACTTC	CASRPGRIAYEQYF
many	TRBV2	TRBD2	TRBJ2-1	TGTGCCAGCAGTGGGACTAGCGGGAGGAATGAGCAGTTCTTC	CASSGTSGRNEQFF
many	TRBV19	-	TRBJ2-1	TGTGCCAGTAGTCCGAGCGGAATATTACAGTTCTTC	CASSPSGILQFF
many	TRBV19	-	TRBJ2-7	TGTGCCAGTAGTATTCCCGGGACCGGGACGGACGAGCAGTACTTC	CASSIPGTGTDEQYF
many	TRBV7-2	-	TRBJ2-1	TGTGCCAGCAGCTTTACACCGTACAATGAGCAGTTCTTC	CASSFTPYNEQFF
-	TRBV10-3	TRBD2	TRBJ2-7	TGTGCCATCAGTGAAGTAGCGGGGTCCCACGAGCAGTACTTC	CAISEVAGSHEQYF
many	TRBV20-1	TRBD2	TRBJ2-1	TGCAGTGCTAGAGATCCGCGGACTAGCGGGAGGAGGGTCTTC	CSARDPRTSGRRVF
many	TRBV19	TRBD1	TRBJ2-7	TGTGCCAGTAGTATAGCTGGGGACAGTACCTACGAGCAGTACTTC	CASSIAGDSTYEQYF
many	TRBV2	-	TRBJ2-7	TGTGCCAGCAGCGGGAGAGGGAACTACGAGCAGTACTTC	CASSGRGNYEQYF
many	TRBV19	-	TRBJ1-6	TGTGCCAGTAGTATGCGGGGGCAGGGTATGGCCCTCCACTTT	CASSMRGQGMALHF
few	TRBV18	-	TRBJ1-4	TGTGCCAGCTCACCACCGTTGTTTAATGAAAAACTGTTTTTT	CASSPPLFNEKLFF
many	TRBV7-8	-	TRBJ2-7	TGTGCCAGCAGCCCAAGAGGTAGTGGAGTAGCGGCCCCCTTC	CASSPRGSGVAAPF
many	TRBV19	TRBD1	TRBJ1-6	TGTGCCAGTAATGGACAGGGAGTTTCACCCCTCCACTTT	CASNGQGVSPLHF
many	TRBV6-5	-	TRBJ2-3	TGTGCCAGCAGTTACGACGGGGGTTACCAGCGGGATACGCAGTATTTT	CASSYDGGYQRDTQYF
many	TRBV20-1	-	TRBJ1-2	TGCAGTGCTAGTCTGGTTGGTGGCTATGGCTACACCTTC	CSASLVGGYGYTF
many	TRBV20-1	-	TRBJ2-7	TGCAGTGCTGGTCGGGACATTGCCTACGAGCAGTACTTC	CSAGRDIAYEQYF
many	TRBV7-2	TRBD2	TRBJ2-5	TGTGCCAGCAGCCTAGGGGGAGCGGGAGAGAGAGAGACCCAGTACTTC	CASSLGGAGERETQYF
many	TRBV3-1	-	TRBJ1-4	TGTGCCAGCAGCACCCGACACGAGGAAGGAAAACTGTTTTTT	CASSTRHEEGKLFF
many	TRBV11-3	TRBD1	TRBJ2-5	TGTGCCAGCAGCTCAGCGGGGACAGGGGGGGGGACCCAGTACTTC	CASSSAGTGGGTQYF
many	TRBV10-3	TRBD2	TRBJ2-2	TGTGCCATCAGTGATGCCAGCGGGATGGCCGCCGGGGAGCTGTTTTTT	CAISDASGMAAGELFF
few	TRBV5-6	TRBD2	TRBJ2-1	TGTGCCAGCAGCAGGACTAGCGGGAGAGGTTGGGAGTTCTTC	CASSRTSGRGWEFF